This TCR beta chain was observed in a study of long-term antiretroviral therapy in people with HIV. Assay version v3.0 of immunoSEQ was used, and it was run at survey level. Some clones are missing from TCRdb's copy, which holds only in-frame ones; the method was immunoSEQ multiplex PCR. Of tens of thousands of clones in the sample, approximately 80% are singletons; the top ten hold around 20%. The CDR3 has 10 amino acids. Looked up from germline, CDR1 is LNHDA and CDR2 is SQIVND (reference sequence). Trimming took 8 bases from V and 2 from J, leaving 4 bases between them. The receptor comes from a man aged 35 to 55 with HIV. Sequencing used unsorted PBMCs, obtained 0.5 years before starting antiretroviral therapy. The chain employs TRBV19 and TRBJ2-7; D gene uncertain. CDR3 protein: CASGTYEQYF. The CDR3 DNA follows: TGTGCCAGTGGGACCTACGAGCAGTACTTC.